This T cell receptor (beta chain) was documented in a study of early T cells in non-severe SARS-CoV-2 infection (dated by TCRdb to the early 2020s). About the full investigation: Because TCR sequencing relied on bulk RNA taken from unsorted whole blood, pairing of alpha and beta chains was not possible.

A case-control design nested within a healthcare worker cohort in London, UK, was used, with weekly nasopharyngeal swab PCR tests and blood sampling performed. Healthcare workers were recruited between 23 and 31 March 2020, during the week of the UK lockdown, and were followed weekly for up to roughly 15 weeks. This clonotype showed up many times. Its antigen target is currently unknown. One base away there is no much larger clone; base qualities are not given. Preparation of the library involved 5' RACE. The sequencer listed for this sample is NextSeq 500. The TCR library protocol attached unique molecular identifiers to individual cDNA molecules to correct for sequencing error and PCR bias. TCR alpha and beta chains were both sequenced, and the abundances of alpha and beta sequences in each sample were closely correlated with each other. The original methods were these. Decombinator V4 was used to perform V gene, J gene and CDR3 annotation of TCR sequences. TCRs were defined as expanded if a significant change between any two time points was detected under a Poisson model with p below 0.0001. TCR abundances were normalised to the total number of TCRs sequenced per sample and expressed as counts per million. A search of VDJdb, accessed on 1 November 2021, was run for TCRs annotated to CMV, EBV and SARS-CoV-2, with TCRs annotated for multiple antigens excluded. TCRdb ran its own pipeline on the public reads, namely fastp trimming at Q25 and MiXCR clone calling, and kept in-frame beta chains. One record per CDR3 amino acid sequence lists the most common genes and DNA. The V and J calls were not made by the authors but by TCRdb's processing. The sample table contains 75,000 to 95,000 distinct CDR3 sequences; only one count was recorded for 15% to 20% of them. Around 5% of the sample is taken by the ten largest.

The paper as a whole reports these results and caveats: VDJdb matching was skewed toward anti-spike CD8 responses, so virus-specific expansions were likely underestimated and private and CD4 specificities were missed.

The material sequenced was whole blood, taken at baseline. This TCR derives from an adult who was a healthcare worker with PCR-confirmed SARS-CoV-2 infection or an uninfected control (not recorded which).

CDR3 sequence: CASSGPGQGKDSGANVLTF. The DNA sequence is as follows: TGTGCCAGCAGCGGACCGGGACAGGGAAAGGACTCTGGGGCCAACGTCCTGACTTTC. The chain employs TRBV12-3 or TRBV12-4 and TRBJ2-6; TRBD1 fits 9 bases in the junction. There are 19 amino acids in the CDR3, from cysteine to phenylalanine inclusive. The read is trimmed to its CDR3 DNA, 57 bases read in frame from base 1. Trimming accounts for 6 bases at V and 0 bases at J, while the number of junction bases matched to no gene is 12.